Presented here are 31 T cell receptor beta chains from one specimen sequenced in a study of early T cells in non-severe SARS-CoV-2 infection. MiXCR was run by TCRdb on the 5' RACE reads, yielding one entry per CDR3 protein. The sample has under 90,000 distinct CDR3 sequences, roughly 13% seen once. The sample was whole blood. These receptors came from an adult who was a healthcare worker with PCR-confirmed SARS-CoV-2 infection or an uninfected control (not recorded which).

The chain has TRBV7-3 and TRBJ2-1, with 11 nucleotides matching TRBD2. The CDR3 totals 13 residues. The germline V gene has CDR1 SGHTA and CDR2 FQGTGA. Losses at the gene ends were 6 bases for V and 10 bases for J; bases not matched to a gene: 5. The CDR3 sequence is CASSSGLAEEQFF. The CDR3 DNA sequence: TGTGCCAGCAGTTCGGGACTAGCGGAAGAGCAGTTCTTC.

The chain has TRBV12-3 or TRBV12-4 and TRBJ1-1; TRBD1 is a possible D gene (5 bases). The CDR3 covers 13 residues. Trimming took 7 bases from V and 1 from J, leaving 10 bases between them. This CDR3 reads CASTPTANTEAFF. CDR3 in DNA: TGTGCCAGCACCCCGACAGCGAACACTGAAGCTTTCTTT.

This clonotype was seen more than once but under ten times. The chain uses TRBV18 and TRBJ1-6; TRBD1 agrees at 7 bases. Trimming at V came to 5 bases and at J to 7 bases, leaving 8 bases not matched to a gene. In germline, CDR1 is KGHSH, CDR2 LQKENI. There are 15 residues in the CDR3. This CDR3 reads CASSSQTGSNSPLHF. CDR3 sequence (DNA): TGTGCCAGCTCATCACAGACAGGGAGCAATTCACCCCTCCACTTT.

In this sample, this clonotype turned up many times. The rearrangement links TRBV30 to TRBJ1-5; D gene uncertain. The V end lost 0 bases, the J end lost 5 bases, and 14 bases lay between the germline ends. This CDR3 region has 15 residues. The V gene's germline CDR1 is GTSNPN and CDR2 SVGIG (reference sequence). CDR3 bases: TGTGCCTGGAGTGTACTTGCAGGCGTAGATCAGCCCCAGCATTTT. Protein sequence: CAWSVLAGVDQPQHF.

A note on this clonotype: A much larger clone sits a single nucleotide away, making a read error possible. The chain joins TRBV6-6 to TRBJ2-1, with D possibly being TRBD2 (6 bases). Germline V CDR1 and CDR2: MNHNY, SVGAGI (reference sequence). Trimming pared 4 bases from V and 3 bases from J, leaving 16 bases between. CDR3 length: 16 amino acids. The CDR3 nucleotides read TGTGCCAGCAGTTTCCCGGGAGTGGGCCTCTACAATGAGCAGTTCTTC. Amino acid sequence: CASSFPGVGLYNEQFF.

The CDR3 loop is CSARDSGKGVSGELFF. The CDR3 region has the DNA TGCAGTGCTAGAGATAGCGGGAAAGGGGTGTCCGGGGAGCTGTTTTTT. The chain joins TRBV20-1 to TRBJ2-2; TRBD2 matches at 8 bases. CDR1 and CDR2 (germline): DFQATT, SNEGSKA (reference sequence). V was clipped by 0 bases and J by 6 bases; unmatched bases: 9. This CDR3 is 16 amino acids long.

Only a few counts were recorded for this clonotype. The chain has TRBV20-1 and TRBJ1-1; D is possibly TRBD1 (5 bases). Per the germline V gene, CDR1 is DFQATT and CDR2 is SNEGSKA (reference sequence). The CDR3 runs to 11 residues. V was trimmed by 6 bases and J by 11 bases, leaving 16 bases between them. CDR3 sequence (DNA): TGCAGTGCCCCGAGGACGGGGGAGGCTTTCTTT. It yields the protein CSAPRTGEAFF.

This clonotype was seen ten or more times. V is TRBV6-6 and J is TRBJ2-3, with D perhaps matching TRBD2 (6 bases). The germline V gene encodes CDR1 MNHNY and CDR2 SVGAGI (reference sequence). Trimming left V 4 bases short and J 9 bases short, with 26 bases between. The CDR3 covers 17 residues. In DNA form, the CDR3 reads TGTGCCAGCAGTTTTACAACCCCTCGGGACTCTGGTTCCACGCAGTATTTT. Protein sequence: CASSFTTPRDSGSTQYF.

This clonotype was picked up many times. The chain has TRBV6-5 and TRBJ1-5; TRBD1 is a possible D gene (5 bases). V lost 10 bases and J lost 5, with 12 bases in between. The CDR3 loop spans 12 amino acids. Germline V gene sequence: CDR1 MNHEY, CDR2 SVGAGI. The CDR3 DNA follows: TGTGCCACCCGGGGAGGGGATCAGCCCCAGCATTTT. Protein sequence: CATRGGDQPQHF.

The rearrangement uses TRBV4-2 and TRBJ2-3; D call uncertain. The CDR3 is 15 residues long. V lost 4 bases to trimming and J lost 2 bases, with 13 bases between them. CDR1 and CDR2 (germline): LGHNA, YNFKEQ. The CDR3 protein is CASSLLAVSTDTQYF. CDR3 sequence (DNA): TGTGCCAGCAGCCTCCTCGCAGTGTCCACAGATACGCAGTATTTT.

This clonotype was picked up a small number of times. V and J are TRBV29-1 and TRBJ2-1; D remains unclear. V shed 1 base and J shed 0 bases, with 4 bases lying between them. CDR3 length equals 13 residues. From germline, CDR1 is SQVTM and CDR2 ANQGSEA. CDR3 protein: CSVEGSSYNEQFF. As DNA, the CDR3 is TGCAGCGTTGAAGGGAGCTCCTACAATGAGCAGTTCTTC.

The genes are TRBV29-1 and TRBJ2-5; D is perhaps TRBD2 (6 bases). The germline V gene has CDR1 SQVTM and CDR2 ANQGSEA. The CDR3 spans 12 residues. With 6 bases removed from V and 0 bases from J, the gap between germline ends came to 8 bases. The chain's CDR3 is CSVRDYQETQYF. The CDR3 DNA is TGCAGCGTGCGGGACTACCAAGAGACCCAGTACTTC.

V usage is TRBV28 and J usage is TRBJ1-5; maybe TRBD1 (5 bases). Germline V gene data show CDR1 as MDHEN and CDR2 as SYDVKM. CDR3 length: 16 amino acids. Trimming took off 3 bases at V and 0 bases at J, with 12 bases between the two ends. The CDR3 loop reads CASSFGTVNSNQPQHF. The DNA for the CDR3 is TGTGCCAGCAGTTTTGGGACCGTGAATAGCAATCAGCCCCAGCATTTT.

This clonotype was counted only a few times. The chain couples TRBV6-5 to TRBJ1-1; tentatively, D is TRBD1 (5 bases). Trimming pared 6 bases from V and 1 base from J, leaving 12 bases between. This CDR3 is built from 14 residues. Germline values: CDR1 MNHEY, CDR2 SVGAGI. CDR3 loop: CASRGSTENTEAFF. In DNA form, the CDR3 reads TGTGCCAGCAGGGGCTCGACAGAGAACACTGAAGCTTTCTTT.

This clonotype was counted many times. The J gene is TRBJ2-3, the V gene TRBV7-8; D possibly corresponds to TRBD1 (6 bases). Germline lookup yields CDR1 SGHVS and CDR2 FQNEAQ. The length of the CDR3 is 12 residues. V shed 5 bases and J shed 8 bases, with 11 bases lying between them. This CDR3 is CASSTDRFTQYF. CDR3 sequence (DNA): TGTGCCAGCAGCACAGACAGGTTTACGCAGTATTTT.

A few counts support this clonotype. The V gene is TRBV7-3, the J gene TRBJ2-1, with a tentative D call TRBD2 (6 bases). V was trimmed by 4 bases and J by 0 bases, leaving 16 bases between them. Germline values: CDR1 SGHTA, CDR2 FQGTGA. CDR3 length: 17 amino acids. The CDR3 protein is CASSSLAGTLSYNEQFF. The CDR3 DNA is TGTGCCAGCAGCTCCCTTGCGGGGACTCTCTCCTACAATGAGCAGTTCTTC. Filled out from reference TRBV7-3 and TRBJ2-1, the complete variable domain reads GAGVSQTPSNKVTEKGKYVELRCDPISGHTALYWYRQSLGQGPEFLIYFQGTGAADDSGLPNDRFFAVRPEGSVSTLKIQRTERGDSAVYLCASSSLAGTLSYNEQFFGPGTRLTVL.

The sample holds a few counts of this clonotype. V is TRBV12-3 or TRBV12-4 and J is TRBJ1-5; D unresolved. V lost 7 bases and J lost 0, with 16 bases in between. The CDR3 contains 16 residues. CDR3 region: CASTKDPRYSNQPQHF. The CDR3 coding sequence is TGTGCCAGCACCAAGGACCCACGGTATAGCAATCAGCCCCAGCATTTT.

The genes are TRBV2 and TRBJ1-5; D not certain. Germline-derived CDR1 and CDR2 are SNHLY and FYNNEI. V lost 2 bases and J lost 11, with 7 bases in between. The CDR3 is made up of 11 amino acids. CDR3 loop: CASSEFLTQHF. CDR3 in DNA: TGTGCCAGCAGTGAATTCTTGACCCAGCATTTT.

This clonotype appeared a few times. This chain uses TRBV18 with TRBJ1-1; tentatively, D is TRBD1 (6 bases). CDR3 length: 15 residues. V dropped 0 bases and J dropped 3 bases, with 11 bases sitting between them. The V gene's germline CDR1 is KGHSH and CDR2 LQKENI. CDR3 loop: CASSPPLAGDTEAFF. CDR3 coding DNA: TGTGCCAGCTCACCACCTTTGGCAGGGGACACTGAAGCTTTCTTT.

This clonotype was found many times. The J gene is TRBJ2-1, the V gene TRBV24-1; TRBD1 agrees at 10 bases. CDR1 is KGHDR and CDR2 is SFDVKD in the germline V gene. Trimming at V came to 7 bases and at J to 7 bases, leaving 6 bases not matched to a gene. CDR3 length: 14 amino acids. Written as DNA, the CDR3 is TGTGCCACCAGCGGGACAGGGGAGGAGAATGAGCAGTTCTTC. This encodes CATSGTGEENEQFF.

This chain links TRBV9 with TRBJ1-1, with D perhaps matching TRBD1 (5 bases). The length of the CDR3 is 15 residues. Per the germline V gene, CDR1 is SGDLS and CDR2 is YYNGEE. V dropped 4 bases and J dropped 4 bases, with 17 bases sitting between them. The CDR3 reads CASSSGGRRGTEAFF. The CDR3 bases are TGTGCCAGCAGCTCCGGGGGACGGCGGGGCACTGAAGCTTTCTTT. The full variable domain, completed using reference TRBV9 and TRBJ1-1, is DSGVTQTPKHLITATGQRVTLRCSPRSGDLSVYWYQQSLDQGLQFLIQYYNGEERAKGNILERFSAQQFPDLHSELNLSSLELGDSALYFCASSSGGRRGTEAFFGQGTRLTVV.

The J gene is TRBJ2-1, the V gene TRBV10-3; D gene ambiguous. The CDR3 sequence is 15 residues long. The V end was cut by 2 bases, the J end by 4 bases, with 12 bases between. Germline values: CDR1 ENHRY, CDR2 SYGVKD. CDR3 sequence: CAISEVQKRYNEQFF. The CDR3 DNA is TGTGCCATCAGTGAGGTACAGAAAAGATACAATGAGCAGTTCTTC.

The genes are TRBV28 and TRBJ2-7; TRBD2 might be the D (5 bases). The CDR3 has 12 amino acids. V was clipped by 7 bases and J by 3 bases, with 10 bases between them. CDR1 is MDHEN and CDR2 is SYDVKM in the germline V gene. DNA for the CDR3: TGTGCCAGCACTTTCGGGGACTACGAGCAGTACTTC. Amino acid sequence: CASTFGDYEQYF.

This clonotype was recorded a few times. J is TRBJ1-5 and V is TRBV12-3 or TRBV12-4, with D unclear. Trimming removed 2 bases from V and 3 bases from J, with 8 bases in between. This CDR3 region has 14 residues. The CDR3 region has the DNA TGTGCCAGCAGTTTAACAACCGCCAATCAGCCCCAGCATTTT. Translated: CASSLTTANQPQHF.

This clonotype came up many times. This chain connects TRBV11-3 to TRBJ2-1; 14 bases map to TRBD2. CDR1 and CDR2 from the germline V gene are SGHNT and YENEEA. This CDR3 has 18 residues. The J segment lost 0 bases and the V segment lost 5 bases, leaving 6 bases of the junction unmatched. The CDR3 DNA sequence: TGTGCCAGCAGCCGACGGACTAGCGGGGGGAGCTCCTACAATGAGCAGTTCTTC. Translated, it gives CASSRRTSGGSSYNEQFF.

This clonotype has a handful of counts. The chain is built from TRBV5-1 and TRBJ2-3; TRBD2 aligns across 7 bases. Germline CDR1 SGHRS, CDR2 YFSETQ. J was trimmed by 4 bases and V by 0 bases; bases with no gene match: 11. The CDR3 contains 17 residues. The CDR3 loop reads CASSLAATAGVADTQYF. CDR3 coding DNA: TGCGCCAGCAGCTTGGCCGCCACCGCGGGAGTGGCAGATACGCAGTATTTT.

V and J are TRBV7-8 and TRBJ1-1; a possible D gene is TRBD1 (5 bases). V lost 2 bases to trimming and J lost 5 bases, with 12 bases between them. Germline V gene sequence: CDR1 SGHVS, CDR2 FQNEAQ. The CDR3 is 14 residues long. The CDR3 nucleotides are TGTGCCAGCAGCTTAAGGGTGGGGACGACTGAAGCTTTCTTT. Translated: CASSLRVGTTEAFF.

This CDR3 is CASRIDGELFF. The CDR3 DNA is TGCGCCAGCAGGATCGACGGGGAGCTGTTTTTT. The chain employs TRBV10-2 and TRBJ2-2; D gene uncertain. Germline V gives CDR1 WSHSY, CDR2 SAAADI. V gave up 6 bases and J gave up 7 bases, with 6 bases separating them. The CDR3 length is 11 residues.

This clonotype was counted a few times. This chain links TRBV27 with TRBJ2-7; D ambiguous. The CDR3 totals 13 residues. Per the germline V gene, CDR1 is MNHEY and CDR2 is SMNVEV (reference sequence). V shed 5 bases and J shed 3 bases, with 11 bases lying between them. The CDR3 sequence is CASSPVTGYEQYF. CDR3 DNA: TGTGCCAGCAGTCCGGTAACGGGCTACGAGCAGTACTTC.

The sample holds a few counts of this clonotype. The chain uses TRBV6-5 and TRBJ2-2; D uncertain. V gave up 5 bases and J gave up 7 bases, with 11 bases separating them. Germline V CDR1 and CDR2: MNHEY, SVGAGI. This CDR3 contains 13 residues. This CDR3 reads CASSTHTDGELFF. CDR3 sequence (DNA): TGTGCCAGCAGTACTCACACAGACGGGGAGCTGTTTTTT.

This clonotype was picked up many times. The CDR3 is CASSWDSSSGNTIYF. As DNA, the CDR3 is TGCGCCAGCAGCTGGGACAGCAGCTCTGGAAACACCATATATTTT. V usage is TRBV5-1 and J usage is TRBJ1-3; TRBD1 matches at 7 bases. Germline V lookup: CDR1 SGHRS, CDR2 YFSETQ. The V segment lost 3 bases and the J segment 0 bases; nucleotides outside the gene matches: 3. The CDR3 sequence is 15 residues long.